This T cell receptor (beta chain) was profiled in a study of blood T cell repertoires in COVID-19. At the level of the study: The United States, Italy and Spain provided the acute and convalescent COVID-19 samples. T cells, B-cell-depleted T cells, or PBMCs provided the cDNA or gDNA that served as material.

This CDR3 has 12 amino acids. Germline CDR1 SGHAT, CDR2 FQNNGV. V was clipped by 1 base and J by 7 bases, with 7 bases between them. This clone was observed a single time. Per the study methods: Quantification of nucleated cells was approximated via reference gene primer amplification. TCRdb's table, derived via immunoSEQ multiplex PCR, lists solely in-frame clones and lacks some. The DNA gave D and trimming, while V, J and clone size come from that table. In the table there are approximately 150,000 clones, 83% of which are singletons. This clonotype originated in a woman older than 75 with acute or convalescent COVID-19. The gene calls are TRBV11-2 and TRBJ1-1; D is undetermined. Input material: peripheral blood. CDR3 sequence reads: CASSLGRGEAFF. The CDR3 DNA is TGTGCCAGCAGCTTAGGTCGGGGTGAAGCTTTCTTT.